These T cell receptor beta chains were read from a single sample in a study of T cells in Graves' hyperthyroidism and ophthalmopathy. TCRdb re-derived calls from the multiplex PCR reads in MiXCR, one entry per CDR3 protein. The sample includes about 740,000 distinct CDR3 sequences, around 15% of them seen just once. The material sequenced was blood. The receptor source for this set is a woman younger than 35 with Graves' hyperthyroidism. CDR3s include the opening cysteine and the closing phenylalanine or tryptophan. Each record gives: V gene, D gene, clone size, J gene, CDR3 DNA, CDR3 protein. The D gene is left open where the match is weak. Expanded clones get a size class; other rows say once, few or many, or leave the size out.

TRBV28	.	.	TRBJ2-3	TGTGCCGGCAGTTCCCTCGCGGGGAGTAAGACAGATACGCAGTATTTT	CAGSSLAGSKTDTQYF
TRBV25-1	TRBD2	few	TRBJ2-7	TGTGCCAGCAGTAGACATAGCGGGAGAGGGGCCGAGCAGTACTTC	CASSRHSGRGAEQYF
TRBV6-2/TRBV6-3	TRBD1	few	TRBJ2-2	TGTGCCAGCAGAGACAGGGTAGATAGTAACACCGGGGAGCTGTTTTTT	CASRDRVDSNTGELFF
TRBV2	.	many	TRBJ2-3	TGTGCCAGCCGTCAAGTCGTCGGGAGTAAGGTCACAGATACGCAGTATTTT	CASRQVVGSKVTDTQYF
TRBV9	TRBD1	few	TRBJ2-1	TGTGCCAGCGAGAGGCCCGGGACAGGGGCGAACAATGAGCAGTTCTTC	CASERPGTGANNEQFF
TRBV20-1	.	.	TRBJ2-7	TGCAGTGCTTACATAGGACAGAGCTCCTACGAGCAGTACTTC	CSAYIGQSSYEQYF
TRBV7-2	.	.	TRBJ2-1	TGTGCCAGCAGCTCCAACCGCGGTTATGAGCAGTTCTTC	CASSSNRGYEQFF
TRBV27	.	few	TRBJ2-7	TGTGCCAGCAGACTAAAGCTGGGGCCCTACGAGCAGTACTTC	CASRLKLGPYEQYF
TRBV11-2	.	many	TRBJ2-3	TGTGCCAGCAGCCTGGATCAACTGCGTAGACAGTATTTT	CASSLDQLRRQYF
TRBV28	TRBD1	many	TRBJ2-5	TGTGCCAGCAGTCGGGGACAGGGGGCGGAAGAGACCCAGTACTTC	CASSRGQGAEETQYF
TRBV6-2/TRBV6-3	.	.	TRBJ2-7	TGTGCCAGCAGTTACTCCCGACTGCCCGGCTACGAGCAGTACTTC	CASSYSRLPGYEQYF
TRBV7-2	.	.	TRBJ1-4	TGTGCCAGCAGCTTAGACGCATCGGGTGAAAAACTGTTTTTT	CASSLDASGEKLFF
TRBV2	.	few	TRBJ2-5	TGTGCCAGCGGGGGGACAGAGACCCAGTACTTC	CASGGTETQYF
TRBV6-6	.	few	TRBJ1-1	TGTGCCAGCAGTTACTCGGGGATATCAAACACTGAAGCTTTCTTT	CASSYSGISNTEAFF
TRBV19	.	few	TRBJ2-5	TGTGCCAGTAGTATCGGGCGCAGGGTGTCCGAGACCCAGTACTTC	CASSIGRRVSETQYF
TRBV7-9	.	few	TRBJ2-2	TGTGCCAGCAGCCTCGGGACACCCAACACCGGGGAGCTGTTTTTT	CASSLGTPNTGELFF
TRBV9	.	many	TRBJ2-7	TGTGCCAGCAGCGGGACCTCCAGCTCCTACGAGCAGTACTTC	CASSGTSSSYEQYF
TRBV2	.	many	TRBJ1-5	TGTGCCAGCACCGCTTCCAGGGTGCAAGGTCAGCCCCAGCATTTT	CASTASRVQGQPQHF
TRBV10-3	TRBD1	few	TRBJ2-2	TGTGCCACCCGGACAGGGATGGGCACCGGGGAGCTGTTTTTT	CATRTGMGTGELFF
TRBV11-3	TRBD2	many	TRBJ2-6	TGTGCCAGCAGCTCCGCTACCCTAGCGGGAGTTGGGGCCAACGTCCTGACTTTC	CASSSATLAGVGANVLTF
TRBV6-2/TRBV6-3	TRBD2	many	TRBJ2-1	TGTGCCAGCAGTGGACTAGCGGACCACTACAATGAGCAGTTCTTC	CASSGLADHYNEQFF
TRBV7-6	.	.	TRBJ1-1	TGTGCCAGCAGCTCCCAAGCATCGGGGTTCTCTGGCACTGAAGCTTTCTTT	CASSSQASGFSGTEAFF
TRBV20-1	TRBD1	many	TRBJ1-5	TGCAGTGCCCCGGACAGGCCCAAATGGGCCCAGCATTTT	CSAPDRPKWAQHF
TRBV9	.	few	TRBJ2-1	TGTGCCAGCAGCGTAGAGGGTGGGGCCTCCTACAATGAGCAGTTCTTC	CASSVEGGASYNEQFF
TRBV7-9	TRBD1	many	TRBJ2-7	TGTGCCAGCAGCTTGGGACAGTATGAGGAGCAGTACTTC	CASSLGQYEEQYF
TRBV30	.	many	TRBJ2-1	TGTGCCTGGAGTGTAGGCTGGCTCGAGCAGTTCTTC	CAWSVGWLEQFF